Listed below are T cell receptor beta chains from one sample, sequenced in a study of cytomegalovirus exposure and HLA in healthy donors. The table came from immunoSEQ multiplex PCR; TCRdb's copy has only in-frame clones and leaves some out. The sample lists 180,000 or so clones, 78% occurring once. Sequencing used PBMCs. These receptor sequences come from a female donor in good health and CMV-seronegative. CDR3s leave out the opening cysteine and the closing phenylalanine or tryptophan.

j_gene: .
v_gene: TRBV5-1
CDR3aa: ASSRTRDNPYEQY

j_gene: TRBJ2-5
v_gene: TRBV7-2
CDR3aa: ASSTRTGWGETQY

j_gene: TRBJ2-2
v_gene: TRBV9
CDR3aa: ASSEDSGLATTGELF

j_gene: TRBJ2-7
v_gene: TRBV5-4
CDR3aa: ASSSDRFAYEQY

j_gene: TRBJ2-1
v_gene: TRBV4-2
CDR3aa: ASSQASGTGYEQF

j_gene: TRBJ1-4
v_gene: TRBV27
CDR3aa: ASSFSPARELF

j_gene: TRBJ1-5
v_gene: TRBV9
CDR3aa: ASSGGQGSTSNQPQH

j_gene: TRBJ1-1
v_gene: TRBV6-6
CDR3aa: ASRGQGVVVATEAF

j_gene: TRBJ1-6
v_gene: TRBV7-9
CDR3aa: SSSLSTGNNSPLH

j_gene: TRBJ1-2
v_gene: TRBV6-5
CDR3aa: ASGTGQANYGYT

j_gene: TRBJ2-7
v_gene: TRBV6-1
CDR3aa: ASRRSGVSSYEQY

j_gene: TRBJ2-7
v_gene: TRBV5-1
CDR3aa: ASSLRGQILSYEQY

j_gene: TRBJ2-7
v_gene: TRBV12-5
CDR3aa: ASGLTGGLYEQY

j_gene: TRBJ2-7
v_gene: TRBV2
CDR3aa: ASSDPGQGPSYEQY

j_gene: TRBJ1-2
v_gene: TRBV11-3
CDR3aa: ASSLRGPDYGYT

j_gene: TRBJ1-1
v_gene: TRBV4-3
CDR3aa: ASSQRSHLEAF

j_gene: TRBJ2-7
v_gene: TRBV7-2
CDR3aa: ASSLAPGLAGFSYEQY

j_gene: TRBJ2-2
v_gene: TRBV2
CDR3aa: ASSEGLAAGELF

j_gene: TRBJ2-1
v_gene: TRBV7-2
CDR3aa: ASSFSGGFASYNEQF

j_gene: TRBJ2-3
v_gene: TRBV4-1
CDR3aa: ASSQAGLAGTQY

j_gene: TRBJ2-1
v_gene: TRBV9
CDR3aa: ASSVSGGYSYNEQF

j_gene: TRBJ1-5
v_gene: TRBV7-8
CDR3aa: ASSFSQYNQPQH

j_gene: TRBJ1-1
v_gene: TRBV15
CDR3aa: ATSRDLWGRFQLAF

j_gene: TRBJ1-4
v_gene: TRBV25-1
CDR3aa: ASPQELF

j_gene: TRBJ1-2
v_gene: TRBV11-3
CDR3aa: ASSPLGGMVGYT

j_gene: TRBJ2-7
v_gene: TRBV28
CDR3aa: ASSLGVAGSYEQY

j_gene: TRBJ2-6
v_gene: TRBV5-1
CDR3aa: ASSLGRPSGANVLT

j_gene: TRBJ2-2
v_gene: TRBV11-2
CDR3aa: ASSSGLAGAMGSGELF

j_gene: TRBJ1-4
v_gene: TRBV5-1
CDR3aa: ASSEGLGLGEKLF

j_gene: TRBJ1-1
v_gene: TRBV28
CDR3aa: ASSLVRTEAF

j_gene: TRBJ2-7
v_gene: TRBV5-6
CDR3aa: ASRPTGVYEQY

j_gene: TRBJ2-7
v_gene: TRBV7-9
CDR3aa: ASSPLRLPSYEQY

j_gene: TRBJ2-2
v_gene: TRBV4-3
CDR3aa: ASSTGLAGTTGELF

j_gene: TRBJ2-1
v_gene: TRBV7-2
CDR3aa: ASSTGTGVGEQF

j_gene: TRBJ2-1
v_gene: TRBV19
CDR3aa: ASMLDSNNEQF

j_gene: TRBJ1-2
v_gene: TRBV19
CDR3aa: ASSIGPINYGYT

j_gene: TRBJ2-1
v_gene: TRBV5-1
CDR3aa: ASSLLASAYNEQF

j_gene: TRBJ1-4
v_gene: TRBV5-1
CDR3aa: ASSFGGGEKLF

j_gene: TRBJ1-4
v_gene: TRBV2
CDR3aa: ASSENRDDEKLF

j_gene: TRBJ2-7
v_gene: TRBV12-5
CDR3aa: ASGLVPGPHYEQY

j_gene: TRBJ2-7
v_gene: TRBV7-9
CDR3aa: SSSSGVVNQY

j_gene: TRBJ2-7
v_gene: TRBV28
CDR3aa: ASSLRQGGHEQY

j_gene: TRBJ1-5
v_gene: TRBV19
CDR3aa: ASSIGDRVFSNQPQH

j_gene: TRBJ2-2
v_gene: TRBV19
CDR3aa: ASSIEGVTGELF

j_gene: TRBJ2-1
v_gene: TRBV29-1
CDR3aa: SVGGAGGPRNEQF

j_gene: TRBJ1-5
v_gene: TRBV6-5
CDR3aa: ASSYSNGRAQH

j_gene: TRBJ2-1
v_gene: TRBV5-6
CDR3aa: ASSLGLAGGLYEQF

j_gene: .
v_gene: TRBV11-3
CDR3aa: ASSLRGGLTNEQY

j_gene: TRBJ2-7
v_gene: TRBV7-3
CDR3aa: ASSFGGGGSYEQY

j_gene: TRBJ2-1
v_gene: TRBV9
CDR3aa: ASSVTNYNEQF

j_gene: TRBJ2-7
v_gene: TRBV7-3
CDR3aa: ASSSMGGSEQY